These 2 T cell receptor beta chains originate from one sample sequenced in a study of identical twins. TCRdb re-analysed the 5' RACE reads in MiXCR, keeping a single row per CDR3 protein. The data contain 500,000 to 550,000 distinct CDR3 sequences, more than 20% of them singletons. This same sample was also taken into another study, of yellow fever vaccine responses in identical twins.

The sequencing sample was made of CD4+ T cells sorted from blood. The receptors originated from a woman under 30 in good health.

This clonotype has more than one count but fewer than ten. The chain employs TRBV20-1 and TRBJ2-4, with 7 bases lining up with TRBD2. The length of the CDR3 is 15 residues. CDR1 is DFQATT and CDR2 is SNEGSKA in the germline V gene (reference sequence). J lost 1 base, V lost 8 bases, and 11 bases had no gene match. The CDR3 DNA sequence: TGCAGTTTTACTGGGGGGGGGAAGGCCAAAAACATTCAGTACTTC. Its protein product is CSFTGGGKAKNIQYF.

The chain carries TRBV20-1 and TRBJ2-3; 10 bases agree with TRBD2. Germline V gene sequence: CDR1 DFQATT, CDR2 SNEGSKA (reference sequence). The V gene end was trimmed by 1 base and the J gene end by 6 bases; junction bases not matched to a gene: 10. The CDR3 is 16 amino acids. The CDR3 DNA follows: TGCAGTGCTAGAGTTCTAGCGGGGGCGCAGAGGGATACGCAGTATTTT. It yields the protein CSARVLAGAQRDTQYF.